This TCR beta chain comes out of a study of T-cell reconstitution after alpha-beta-depleted transplantation in children. Germline-derived CDR1 and CDR2 are DFQATT and SNEGSKA (reference sequence). There are 14 residues in the CDR3. Only one count was recorded for this clonotype. One base away lies a much larger clone, so this may be a sequencing read error. Unique molecular identifiers were used in preparing the TCRbeta library. TCRdb reanalysed the PCR reads using MiXCR and keeps one entry per CDR3 protein. The sample yields 600,000 to 700,000 distinct CDR3 sequences, 16% seen once. The chain uses TRBV20-1 and TRBJ2-1, with TRBD2 matching over 9 bases. The receptor was derived from a human donor who donated a stem cell graft to a child with acute myeloid leukemia. This sample comprised PBMCs from the stem cell graft donor, obtained from the stem cell graft. CDR3 in DNA: TGCAGTGCCCCGGGCGGGGGGGACTACGATGAGCAGTTCTTC. It codes for CSAPGGGDYDEQFF.